Sequencing of this TCR beta chain was carried out in a study of blood T cells in healthy people across ages. Study outcomes and limitations: It was not known whether donors were CMV positive (a possible confounder of expanded clonotype changes). It was found that TCR beta diversity correlated strongly with the percentage of naive T cells.

This clonotype was counted between two and nine times. The antigen is not known. The use of a sample-barcoded 5' primer and a J-beta primer mix characterized a second PCR of roughly 6 to 11 cycles. TCRdb re-called the 5' RACE reads through MiXCR, storing one row per CDR3 protein. This sample has some 750,000 distinct CDR3 sequences, with 22% found just once. Trimming took 2 bases from V and 3 from J, leaving 17 bases between them. The CDR3 covers 16 residues. Germline CDR1 reads SGHRS; CDR2 reads YFSETQ. The sequencing input was blood. The V call is TRBV5-1, the J call TRBJ2-5; D possibly corresponds to TRBD1 (5 bases). The clonotype was recovered from a man aged 65-85 years in good health. CDR3 sequence reads: CASSFGLQESKETQYF. The CDR3 bases are TGCGCCAGCAGCTTCGGGCTACAGGAGTCTAAAGAGACCCAGTACTTC.